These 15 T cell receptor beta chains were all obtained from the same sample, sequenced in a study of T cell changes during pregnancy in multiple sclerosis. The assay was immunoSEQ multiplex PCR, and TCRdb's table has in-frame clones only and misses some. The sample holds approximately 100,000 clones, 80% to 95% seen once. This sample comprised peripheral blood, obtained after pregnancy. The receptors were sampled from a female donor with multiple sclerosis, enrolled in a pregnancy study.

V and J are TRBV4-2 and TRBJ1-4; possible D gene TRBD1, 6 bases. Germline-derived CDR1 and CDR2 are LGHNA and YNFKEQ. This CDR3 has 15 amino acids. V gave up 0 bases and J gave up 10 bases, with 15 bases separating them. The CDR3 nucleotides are TGTGCCAGCAGCCAAGATCCCACAGGGTCCGGAAAACTGTTTTTT. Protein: CASSQDPTGSGKLFF.

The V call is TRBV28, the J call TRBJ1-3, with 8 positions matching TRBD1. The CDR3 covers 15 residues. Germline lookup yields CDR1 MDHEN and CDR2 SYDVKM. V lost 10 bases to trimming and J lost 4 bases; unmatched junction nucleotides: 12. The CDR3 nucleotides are TGTGCCACCTTGGACAGGGTAGCGGGCGGAAACACCATATATTTT. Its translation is CATLDRVAGGNTIYF.

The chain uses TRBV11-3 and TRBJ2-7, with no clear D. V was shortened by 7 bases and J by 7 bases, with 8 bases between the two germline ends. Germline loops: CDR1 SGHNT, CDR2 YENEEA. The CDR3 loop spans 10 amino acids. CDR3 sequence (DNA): TGTGCCAGCACCTCGCGGGAGCAGTACTTC. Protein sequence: CASTSREQYF. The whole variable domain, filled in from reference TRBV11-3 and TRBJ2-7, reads EAGVVQSPRYKIIEKKQPVAFWCNPISGHNTLYWYLQNLGQGPELLIRYENEEAVDDSQLPKDRFSAERLKGVDSTLKIQPAELGDSAVYLCASTSREQYFGPGTRLTVT.

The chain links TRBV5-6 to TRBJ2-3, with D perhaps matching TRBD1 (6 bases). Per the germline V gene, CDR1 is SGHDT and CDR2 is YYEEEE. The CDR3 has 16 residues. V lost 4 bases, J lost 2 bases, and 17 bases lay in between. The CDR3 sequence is CASSLRGVGATDTQYF. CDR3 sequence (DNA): TGTGCCAGCAGCCTTCGAGGGGTGGGGGCCACAGATACGCAGTATTTT.

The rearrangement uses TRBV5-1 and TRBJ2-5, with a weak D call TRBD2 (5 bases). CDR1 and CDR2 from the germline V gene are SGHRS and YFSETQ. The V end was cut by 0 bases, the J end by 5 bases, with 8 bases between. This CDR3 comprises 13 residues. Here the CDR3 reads CASSLDPSETQYF. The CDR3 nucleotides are TGCGCCAGCAGCTTGGACCCTAGCGAGACCCAGTACTTC.

Here the CDR3 reads CAISETGQGIQPQHF. The CDR3 nucleotides are TGTGCCATCAGTGAGACTGGACAGGGTATTCAGCCCCAGCATTTT. The chain employs TRBV10-3 and TRBJ1-5; TRBD1 aligns across 8 bases. Trimming cost V 2 bases and J 6 bases; bases outside gene matches: 6. The CDR3 covers 15 residues. CDR1 and CDR2 (germline): ENHRY, SYGVKD.

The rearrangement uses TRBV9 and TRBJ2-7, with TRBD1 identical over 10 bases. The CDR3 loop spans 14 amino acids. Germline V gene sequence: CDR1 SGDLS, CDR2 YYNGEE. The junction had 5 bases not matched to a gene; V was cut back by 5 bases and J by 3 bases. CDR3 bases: TGTGCCAGCAGTTTTAGGACAGGGGGCTACGAGCAGTACTTC. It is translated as CASSFRTGGYEQYF. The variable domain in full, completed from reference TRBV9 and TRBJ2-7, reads DSGVTQTPKHLITATGQRVTLRCSPRSGDLSVYWYQQSLDQGLQFLIQYYNGEERAKGNILERFSAQQFPDLHSELNLSSLELGDSALYFCASSFRTGGYEQYFGPGTRLTVT.

The CDR3: CASSLKQGVGNEQFF. The CDR3 DNA follows: TGTGCCAGCAGTTTGAAGCAGGGGGTGGGAAATGAGCAGTTCTTC. The chain joins TRBV27 to TRBJ2-1, with 7 bases identical to TRBD1. J was trimmed by 7 bases and V by 3 bases; bases with no gene match: 9. This CDR3 has 15 amino acids. Germline lookup yields CDR1 MNHEY and CDR2 SMNVEV (reference sequence).

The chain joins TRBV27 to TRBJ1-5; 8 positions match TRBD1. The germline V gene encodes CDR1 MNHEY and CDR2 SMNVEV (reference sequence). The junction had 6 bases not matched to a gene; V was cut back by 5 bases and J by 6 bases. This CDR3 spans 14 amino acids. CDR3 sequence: CASSVRTGIQPQHF. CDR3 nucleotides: TGTGCCAGCAGTGTCCGGACAGGGATTCAGCCCCAGCATTTT.

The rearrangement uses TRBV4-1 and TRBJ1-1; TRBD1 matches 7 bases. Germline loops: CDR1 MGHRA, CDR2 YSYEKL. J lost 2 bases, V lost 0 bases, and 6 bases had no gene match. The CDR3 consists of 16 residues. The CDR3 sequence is CASSQDWDSVNTEAFF. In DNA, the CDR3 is TGCGCCAGCAGCCAAGATTGGGACAGCGTAAACACTGAAGCTTTCTTT.

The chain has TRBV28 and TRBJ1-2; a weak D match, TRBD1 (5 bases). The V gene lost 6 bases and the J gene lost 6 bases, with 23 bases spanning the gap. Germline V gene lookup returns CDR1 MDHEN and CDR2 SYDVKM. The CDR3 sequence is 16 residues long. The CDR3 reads CASSYTLAGSDNGYTF. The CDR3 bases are TGTGCCAGCAGCTATACCCTGGCAGGGTCGGACAATGGCTACACCTTC.

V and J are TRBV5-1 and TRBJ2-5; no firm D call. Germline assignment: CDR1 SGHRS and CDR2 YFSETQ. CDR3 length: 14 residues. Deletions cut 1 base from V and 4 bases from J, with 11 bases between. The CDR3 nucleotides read TGCGCCAGCAGCTTGAATCTAGTTGGAGAGACCCAGTACTTC. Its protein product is CASSLNLVGETQYF.

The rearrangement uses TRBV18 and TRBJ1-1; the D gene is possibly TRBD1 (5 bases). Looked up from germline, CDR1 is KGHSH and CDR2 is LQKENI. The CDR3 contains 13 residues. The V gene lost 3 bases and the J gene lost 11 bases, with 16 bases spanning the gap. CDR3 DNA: TGTGCCAGCTCACCGCAGGGTAGTCGGTTCGCTTTCTTT. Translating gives CASSPQGSRFAFF.

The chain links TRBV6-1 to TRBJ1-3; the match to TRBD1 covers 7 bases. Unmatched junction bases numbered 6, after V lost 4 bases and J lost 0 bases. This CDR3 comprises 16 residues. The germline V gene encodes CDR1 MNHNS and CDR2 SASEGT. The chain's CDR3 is CASSVWDSSSGNTIYF. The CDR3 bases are TGTGCCAGCAGTGTCTGGGACAGTTCCTCTGGAAACACCATATATTTT.

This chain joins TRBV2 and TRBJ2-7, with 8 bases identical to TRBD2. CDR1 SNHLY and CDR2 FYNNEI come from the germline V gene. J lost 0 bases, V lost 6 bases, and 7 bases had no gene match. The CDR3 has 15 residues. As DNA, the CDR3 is TGTGCCAGCAGAGTTAGAACTAGCGGCTCCTACGAGCAGTACTTC. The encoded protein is CASRVRTSGSYEQYF.